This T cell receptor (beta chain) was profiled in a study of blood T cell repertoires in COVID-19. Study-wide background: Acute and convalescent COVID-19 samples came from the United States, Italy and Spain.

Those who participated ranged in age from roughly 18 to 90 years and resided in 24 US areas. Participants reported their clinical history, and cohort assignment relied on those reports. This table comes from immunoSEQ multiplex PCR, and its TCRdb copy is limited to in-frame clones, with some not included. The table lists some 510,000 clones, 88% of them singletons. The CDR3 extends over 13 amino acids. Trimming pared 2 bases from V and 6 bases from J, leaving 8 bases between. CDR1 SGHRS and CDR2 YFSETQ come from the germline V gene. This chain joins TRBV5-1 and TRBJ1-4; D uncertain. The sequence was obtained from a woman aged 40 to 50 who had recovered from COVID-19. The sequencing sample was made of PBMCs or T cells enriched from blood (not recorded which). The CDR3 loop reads CASSFGLDEKLFF. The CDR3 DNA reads TGCGCCAGCAGCTTTGGACTGGATGAAAAACTGTTTTTT.